These 32 T cell receptor beta chains were sequenced from one sample in a study of response to subunit inactivated influenza vaccine. TCRdb used MiXCR to reprocess the RT-PCR reads, holding one entry per CDR3 protein. This repertoire shows about 540,000 distinct CDR3 sequences, 20% to 25% found once; its top ten account for roughly 2.8%. The same sample was also studied in work on T cells expressing NK-cell markers. That publication notes: The authors made TCR beta cDNA libraries by 5'RACE template switching. This switching added a universal primer site and UMIs.

This specimen consisted of CD4+ T cells sorted from PBMCs, obtained roughly 12 days after vaccination. These receptors were taken from a man aged 50 to 59 who received an inactivated influenza vaccine.

The rearrangement uses TRBV6-1 and TRBJ2-2; D unresolved. Germline values: CDR1 MNHNS, CDR2 SASEGT. The length of the CDR3 is 14 residues. Trimming stripped 3 bases from V and 5 bases from J, with 10 bases between. CDR3 bases: TGTGCCAGCAGTGACCCAGGACGGACCGGGGAGCTGTTTTTT. Its translation: CASSDPGRTGELFF.

This clonotype was counted a few times. V is TRBV28 and J is TRBJ2-5; 7 bases match TRBD1. Germline CDR1 and CDR2: MDHEN and SYDVKM. V lost 7 bases, J lost 2 bases, and 13 bases stayed unmatched. This CDR3 has 16 amino acids. CDR3 protein: CASKGARTLMQETQYF. CDR3 DNA sequence: TGTGCCAGCAAGGGGGCCAGGACCCTAATGCAAGAGACCCAGTACTTC. The full variable domain, in which reference TRBV28 and TRBJ2-5 provide the parts outside the CDR3, is DVKVTQSSRYLVKRTGEKVFLECVQDMDHENMFWYRQDPGLGLRLIYFSYDVKMKEKGDIPEGYSVSREKKERFSLILESASTNQTSMYLCASKGARTLMQETQYFGPGTRLLVL.

In its sample, this clonotype was seen a few times. This rearrangement joins TRBV14 to TRBJ1-2; D perhaps matches TRBD1 (6 bases). The germline CDR1 and CDR2 sequences are SGHDN and FVKESK. V was trimmed by 1 base and J by 2 bases, leaving 11 bases between them. The CDR3 sequence is 15 residues long. CDR3 nucleotides: TGTGCCAGCAGCCAAGGGGCAGGGACAAACTATGGCTACACCTTC. It is translated as CASSQGAGTNYGYTF.

This chain joins TRBV10-3 and TRBJ2-3; the match to TRBD2 covers 9 bases. There are 17 residues in the CDR3. Germline V gene data show CDR1 as ENHRY and CDR2 as SYGVKD. Losses at the gene ends were 8 bases for V and 4 bases for J; bases not matched to a gene: 16. The DNA of the CDR3 is TGTGCCATCCGAGGGTTGTCCAGCGGGGGGTTTGCAGATACGCAGTATTTT. Translation: CAIRGLSSGGFADTQYF.

This clonotype showed up just a few times. The chain joins TRBV27 to TRBJ2-1; the match to TRBD1 covers 8 bases. The germline gives CDR1 MNHEY, CDR2 SMNVEV (reference sequence). This CDR3 comprises 16 residues. With 1 base clipped from V and 6 bases from J, the junction kept 8 bases outside the gene matches. DNA of the CDR3: TGTGCCAGCAGTTTATTGACCCTTGGACAGGGCAATGAGCAGTTCTTC. It is translated as CASSLLTLGQGNEQFF.

This clonotype was seen a handful of times. The CDR3 region has the DNA TGTGCCAGTAGTATATGGGGCAGGGTCGGCAATCAGCCCCAGCATTTT. It yields the protein CASSIWGRVGNQPQHF. The chain is built from TRBV19 and TRBJ1-5; D perhaps matches TRBD1 (5 bases). The CDR3 extends over 16 amino acids. Germline-derived CDR1 and CDR2 are LNHDA and SQIVND (reference sequence). V lost 2 bases and J lost 2, with 13 bases in between.

The chain joins TRBV20-1 to TRBJ2-1; maybe TRBD1 (6 bases). This CDR3 has 13 amino acids. V lost 0 bases and J lost 5, with 8 bases in between. Looked up from germline, CDR1 is DFQATT and CDR2 is SNEGSKA (reference sequence). CDR3 loop: CSAREGQNNEQFF. Written as DNA, the CDR3 is TGCAGTGCTAGAGAGGGACAAAACAATGAGCAGTTCTTC.

The chain is built from TRBV10-2 and TRBJ2-7; 11 bases are a match to TRBD1. Germline assignment: CDR1 WSHSY and CDR2 SAAADI. V was pared by 7 bases and J by 1 base, with 3 bases of the junction left unmatched. The CDR3 has 14 residues. The CDR3 reads CASTGDRGSYEQYF. CDR3 DNA: TGCGCCAGCACGGGGGACAGGGGGTCCTACGAGCAGTACTTC.

The chain recombines TRBV29-1 with TRBJ1-1; unclear D gene. The CDR3 extends over 11 amino acids. Trimming took off 6 bases at V and 1 base at J, with 6 bases between the two ends. In germline, CDR1 is SQVTM, CDR2 ANQGSEA. Written as DNA, the CDR3 is TGCAGCGTAAGGGAGAACACTGAAGCTTTCTTT. This translates into CSVRENTEAFF.

The chain recombines TRBV28 with TRBJ2-1, with 8 bases fitting TRBD1. Trimming took 5 bases from V and 6 from J; bases not matched to a gene: 6. This CDR3 contains 14 residues. CDR1 and CDR2 (germline): MDHEN, SYDVKM. CDR3 amino acids: CASSPRQGSNEQFF. The CDR3 DNA sequence: TGTGCCAGCAGTCCAAGACAGGGGTCCAATGAGCAGTTCTTC.

The genes are TRBV14 and TRBJ2-3; 8 nucleotides line up with TRBD2. V gave up 2 bases and J gave up 0 bases; unmatched junction bases: 7. This CDR3 contains 17 residues. Germline V gene lookup returns CDR1 SGHDN and CDR2 FVKESK. Here the CDR3 DNA reads TGTGCCAGCAGCCAACACGGGAGGGTGTCTAGCACAGATACGCAGTATTTT. It yields the protein CASSQHGRVSSTDTQYF.

Only a few counts were recorded for this clonotype. V gene TRBV20-1 combines with J gene TRBJ2-3; 11 positions match TRBD2. Unmatched junction bases numbered 7, after V lost 3 bases and J lost 5 bases. CDR1 is DFQATT and CDR2 is SNEGSKA in the germline V gene (reference sequence). This CDR3 contains 15 residues. For the CDR3, the DNA is TGCAGTGCTAGGGCTAGCGGGAGGCTGTTAGATACGCAGTATTTT. This gives the protein CSARASGRLLDTQYF.

The chain is built from TRBV5-1 and TRBJ2-4; 8 bases line up with TRBD1. Trimming removed 3 bases from V and 9 bases from J; junction bases left unmatched: 8. CDR3 size: 14 residues. Germline V CDR1 and CDR2: SGHRS, YFSETQ. The CDR3 DNA reads as TGCGCCAGCAGCTCCGGGACAGGCGACGTCATTCAGTACTTC. Protein sequence: CASSSGTGDVIQYF.

This clonotype appeared a few times. J is TRBJ2-3 and V is TRBV12-3 or TRBV12-4; TRBD1 agrees at 10 bases. Germline trimming cut 6 bases from V and 5 bases from J; bases unmatched to any gene: 8. The CDR3 is made up of 15 amino acids. CDR3 sequence: CASRRQGAVGDTQYF. The CDR3 coding sequence is TGTGCCAGCAGACGACAGGGGGCCGTTGGAGATACGCAGTATTTT.

In this sample, this clonotype turned up a few times. The chain links TRBV29-1 to TRBJ1-1; possible D gene TRBD1, 5 bases. Trimming left V 7 bases short and J 4 bases short, with 19 bases between. The CDR3 runs 14 residues. Germline lookup yields CDR1 SQVTM and CDR2 ANQGSEA. The CDR3 reads CSGLTGGAGTEAFF. The DNA of the CDR3 is TGCAGCGGCCTCACCGGCGGGGCCGGCACTGAAGCTTTCTTT.

About this clonotype itself: A much larger clone is a single base away; this may be a read error. Since the CDR3 does not end with the conserved phenylalanine or tryptophan, this likely comes from a read error. The chain joins TRBV12-3 or TRBV12-4 to TRBJ2-5; no reliable D call. The V end lost 6 bases, the J end lost 2 bases, and 13 bases lay between the germline ends. CDR3 size: 14 residues. As DNA, the CDR3 is TGTGCCAGCAGGCGTTCGCCGCAACAAGAGACCCAGTACCTC. Residues: CASRRSPQQETQYL.

This clonotype was counted between two and nine times. V and J are TRBV20-1 and TRBJ2-5; D is unclear. Germline V gives CDR1 DFQATT, CDR2 SNEGSKA (reference sequence). V shed 1 base and J shed 4 bases, with 13 bases lying between them. The length of the CDR3 is 14 residues. CDR3 in amino acids: CSARGYGSLETQYF. CDR3 nucleotide sequence: TGCAGTGCTAGAGGATATGGTTCGTTAGAGACCCAGTACTTC.

The genes are TRBV10-1 and TRBJ1-3; D remains ambiguous. The V and J ends lost 4 bases and 0 bases respectively, with 13 bases between them. Germline CDR1 WNHNN, CDR2 SYGVQD (reference sequence). The CDR3 contains 16 residues. For the CDR3, the DNA is TGCGCCAGCAGTGCGTCCCAGCGGAGCTCTGGAAACACCATATATTTT. Translated: CASSASQRSSGNTIYF.

The V call is TRBV4-2, the J call TRBJ2-1, with 10 bases matching TRBD1. V shed 3 bases and J 4 bases; nucleotides not matched to a gene: 6. Germline V gene sequence: CDR1 LGHNA, CDR2 YNFKEQ. The CDR3 spans 16 residues. Here the CDR3 DNA reads TGTGCCAGCAGCCATCCGGGACAGGGGACTTACAATGAGCAGTTCTTC. Translating gives CASSHPGQGTYNEQFF.

This clonotype was detected many times. The genes are TRBV20-1 and TRBJ1-2; 7 nucleotides match TRBD1. The CDR3 is made up of 12 amino acids. The germline CDR1 and CDR2 sequences are DFQATT and SNEGSKA (reference sequence). V gave up 6 bases and J gave up 6 bases; unmatched junction bases: 7. The CDR3 here is CSASTGVDGYTF. In DNA form, the CDR3 reads TGCAGTGCCAGCACAGGGGTTGATGGCTACACCTTC.

This clonotype was seen only a few times. This sequence joins TRBV20-1 and TRBJ2-7; 11 bases are a match to TRBD1. With 4 bases clipped from V and 2 bases from J, the junction kept 4 bases outside the gene matches. This CDR3 has 14 residues. The germline V gene has CDR1 DFQATT and CDR2 SNEGSKA (reference sequence). The CDR3 DNA reads as TGCAGTGCTACGGGGGACAGGGGGGCCTACGAGCAGTACTTC. It encodes CSATGDRGAYEQYF.

This clonotype was recorded a few times. The rearrangement joins TRBV28 to TRBJ2-3; TRBD2 is a possible D gene (5 bases). V was trimmed by 3 bases and J by 5 bases, leaving 12 bases between them. The CDR3 contains 14 residues. Germline-derived CDR1 and CDR2 are MDHEN and SYDVKM. CDR3 nucleotide sequence: TGTGCCAGCAGTTTTTCGGGGAGTATAGATACGCAGTATTTT. This encodes CASSFSGSIDTQYF.

V gene TRBV5-1 combines with J gene TRBJ2-3, with D possibly being TRBD1 (6 bases). Germline loops: CDR1 SGHRS, CDR2 YFSETQ. CDR3 size: 15 residues. V shed 1 base and J shed 2 bases, with 11 bases lying between them. This chain's CDR3 is CASSLSQGFTDTQYF. CDR3 nucleotides: TGCGCCAGCAGCTTGAGTCAGGGGTTCACAGATACGCAGTATTTT.

J is TRBJ2-1 and V is TRBV6-5, with 8 bases lining up with TRBD2. Germline V gives CDR1 MNHEY, CDR2 SVGAGI. Trimming removed 4 bases from V and 7 bases from J; junction bases left unmatched: 12. This CDR3 is 16 amino acids long. In DNA form, the CDR3 reads TGTGCCAGCAGTTTGACCGGGGGGGCTTCGAGGAATGAGCAGTTCTTC. This codes for CASSLTGGASRNEQFF.

This clonotype was detected only a few times. The chain has TRBV20-1 and TRBJ2-5; D perhaps matches TRBD2 (6 bases). V dropped 7 bases and J dropped 1 base, with 10 bases sitting between them. Germline V lookup: CDR1 DFQATT, CDR2 SNEGSKA (reference sequence). This CDR3 spans 12 amino acids. The CDR3 sequence is CSGQRAQETQYF. The CDR3, as DNA: TGCAGTGGCCAGCGGGCCCAAGAGACCCAGTACTTC.

This clonotype was observed a handful of times. This chain joins TRBV7-9 and TRBJ2-1; D unclear. This CDR3 is built from 16 residues. Germline CDR1 is SEHNR and CDR2 is FQNEAQ (reference sequence). Deletions cut 1 base from V and 6 bases from J, with 16 bases between. The CDR3 loop is CASSLEAFAVTNEQFF. CDR3 nucleotide sequence: TGTGCCAGCAGCTTAGAAGCTTTCGCGGTCACCAATGAGCAGTTCTTC.

This clonotype was counted at least ten times. The chain links TRBV7-9 to TRBJ2-1; 7 nucleotides line up with TRBD1. V dropped 4 bases and J dropped 1; count of bases not matched to a gene: 4. CDR3 length: 15 residues. Germline V gene lookup returns CDR1 SEHNR and CDR2 FQNEAQ (reference sequence). The CDR3 loop is CASSSDRVSYNEQFF. CDR3 coding DNA: TGTGCCAGCAGCTCTGACAGGGTGTCCTACAATGAGCAGTTCTTC.

This clonotype was recorded a few times. The chain couples TRBV7-2 to TRBJ1-4; the D gene is possibly TRBD1 (6 bases). The germline CDR1 and CDR2 sequences are SGHTA and FQGNSA. Deletions cut 1 base from V and 6 bases from J, with 6 bases between. The CDR3 has 13 residues. CDR3 DNA sequence: TGTGCCAGCAGCTTAGGACAGGATGAAAAACTGTTTTTT. This encodes CASSLGQDEKLFF.

The rearrangement links TRBV4-3 to TRBJ2-3; D not certain. CDR1 LGHNA and CDR2 YSLEER come from the germline V gene. The ends were cut back, 4 bases at V and 2 bases at J, with 7 bases in the middle. The CDR3 consists of 13 residues. As DNA, the CDR3 is TGCGCCAGCAGCCCGCAACCCACAGATACGCAGTATTTT. Translated: CASSPQPTDTQYF.

In its sample, this clonotype was seen a few times. This sequence joins TRBV11-2 and TRBJ2-7; D not certain. Germline V gives CDR1 SGHAT, CDR2 FQNNGV. The CDR3 spans 15 residues. Trimming removed 0 bases at V and 2 bases at J, with 11 bases between. The CDR3 DNA reads as TGTGCCAGCAGCTTAGATAGGTGGGGAACCTACGAGCAGTACTTC. Translated: CASSLDRWGTYEQYF.

This clonotype appeared a few times. The chain employs TRBV10-3 and TRBJ2-5, with TRBD1 identical over 9 bases. Germline CDR1 and CDR2: ENHRY and SYGVKD. CDR3 length: 13 residues. J was trimmed by 1 base and V by 6 bases; bases with no gene match: 0. Here the CDR3 DNA reads TGTGCCATCAGGACAGGGGGCCAAGAGACCCAGTACTTC. Translating it yields CAIRTGGQETQYF.

The chain recombines TRBV7-2 with TRBJ1-6; 9 bases fit TRBD1. CDR3 length: 15 residues. CDR1 and CDR2 from the germline V gene are SGHTA and FQGNSA. V trimming: 7 bases; J trimming: 5 bases; junction bases outside the gene matches: 6. CDR3 loop: CASKARTGDNSPLHF. The CDR3 region has the DNA TGTGCCAGCAAGGCCCGGACAGGGGATAATTCACCCCTCCACTTT.